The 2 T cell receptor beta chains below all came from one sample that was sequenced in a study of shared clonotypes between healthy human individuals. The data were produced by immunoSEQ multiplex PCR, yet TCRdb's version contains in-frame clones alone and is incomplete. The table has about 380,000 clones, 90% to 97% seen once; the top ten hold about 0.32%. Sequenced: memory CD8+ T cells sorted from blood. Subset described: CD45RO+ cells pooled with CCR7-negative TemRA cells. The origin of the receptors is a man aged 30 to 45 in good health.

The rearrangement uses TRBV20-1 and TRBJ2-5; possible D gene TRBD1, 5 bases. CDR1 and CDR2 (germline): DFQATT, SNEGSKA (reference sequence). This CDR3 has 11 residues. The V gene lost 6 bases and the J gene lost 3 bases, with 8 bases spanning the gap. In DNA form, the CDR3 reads TGCAGTGCCGAACAGGAAGAGACCCAGTACTTC. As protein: CSAEQEETQYF.

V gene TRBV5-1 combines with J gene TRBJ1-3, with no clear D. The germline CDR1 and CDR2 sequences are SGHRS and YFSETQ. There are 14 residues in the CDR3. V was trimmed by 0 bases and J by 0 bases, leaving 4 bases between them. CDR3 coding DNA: TGCGCCAGCAGCTTGGGGGACTCTGGAAACACCATATATTTT. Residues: CASSLGDSGNTIYF.